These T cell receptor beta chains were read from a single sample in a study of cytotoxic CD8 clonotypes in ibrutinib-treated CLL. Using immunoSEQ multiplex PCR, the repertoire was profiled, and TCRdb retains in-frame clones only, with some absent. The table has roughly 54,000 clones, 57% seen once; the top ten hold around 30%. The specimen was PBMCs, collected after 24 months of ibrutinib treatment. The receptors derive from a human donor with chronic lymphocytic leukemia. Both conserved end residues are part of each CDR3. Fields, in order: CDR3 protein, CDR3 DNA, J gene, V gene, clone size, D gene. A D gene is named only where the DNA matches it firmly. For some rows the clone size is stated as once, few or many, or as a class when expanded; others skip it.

CASSKGSNEQYF	TGTGCCAGCAGCAAGGGGTCTAACGAGCAGTACTTC	TRBJ2-7	TRBV6-5	few	NA
CASSVGGRGGYEQYF	TGTGCCAGCAGCGTAGGGGGTAGAGGCGGTTACGAGCAGTACTTC	TRBJ2-7	TRBV9	NA	NA
CASSLGDSSNQPQHF	TGCGCCAGCAGCTTGGGGGACAGCAGCAATCAGCCCCAGCATTTT	TRBJ1-5	TRBV5-1	NA	TRBD1
CASRHGGQGYNEQFF	TGTGCCAGCAGACACGGGGGACAGGGCTACAATGAGCAGTTCTTC	TRBJ2-1	TRBV6-5	NA	TRBD1
CASSLGRRTRYYSDIQYF	TGTGCCAGCAGTTTGGGGCGGCGAACCCGCTACTACAGTGACATTCAGTACTTC	TRBJ2-4	TRBV27	NA	NA
CSADSGAFRGYTF	TGCAGCGCCGACTCGGGGGCCTTCCGAGGCTACACCTTC	TRBJ1-2	TRBV29-1	NA	NA
CASSLAQTTGYTF	TGCGCCAGCAGCTTGGCCCAGACCACGGGCTACACCTTC	TRBJ1-2	TRBV5-1	NA	NA
CASSDFSNQPQHF	TGCGCCAGCAGTGATTTTAGCAATCAGCCCCAGCATTTT	TRBJ1-5	TRBV10-1	NA	NA
CASSLDRASEQYF	TGTGCTAGCAGCTTAGACAGGGCTAGCGAGCAGTACTTC	TRBJ2-7	TRBV7-7	NA	TRBD1
CAISGQAVHSRSDTQYF	TGTGCCATCAGTGGACAGGCGGTACATAGCAGATCGGATACGCAGTATTTT	TRBJ2-3	TRBV10-3	NA	NA
CASRLGRATQVF	TGTGCCAGTAGACTAGGCAGAGCGACGCAGGTCTTC	TRBJ2-1	TRBV7-8	NA	NA
CASSAGPGTRRAFF	TGTGCCAGCAGCGCCGGCCCAGGGACGAGGCGGGCTTTCTTT	TRBJ1-1	TRBV11-2	few	NA
CASGPGTSVPEETQYF	TGTGCTAGTGGCCCGGGGACTAGCGTCCCAGAAGAGACCCAGTACTTC	TRBJ2-5	TRBV12-5	many	TRBD2
CASQERRPGNYGYTF	TGTGCCAGCCAAGAACGAAGGCCAGGTAACTATGGCTACACCTTC	TRBJ1-2	TRBV19	NA	NA
CASTPRGSYTDTQYF	TGTGCCAGCACTCCCCGGGGCAGCTACACAGATACGCAGTATTTT	TRBJ2-3	TRBV2	NA	NA
CASSLSGTGYAGYTF	TGTGCCAGCAGTTTATCCGGGACAGGGTATGCTGGCTACACCTTC	TRBJ1-2	TRBV27	medium-sized	TRBD1
CASRSWDRRGNTIYF	TGTGCCAGCAGGAGCTGGGACAGGCGCGGAAACACCATATATTTT	TRBJ1-3	TRBV6-1	NA	TRBD1
CASSIDRGARNSPLHF	TGTGCCAGTAGTATAGATCGGGGGGCGCGGAATTCACCCCTCCACTTT	TRBJ1-6	TRBV19	NA	NA